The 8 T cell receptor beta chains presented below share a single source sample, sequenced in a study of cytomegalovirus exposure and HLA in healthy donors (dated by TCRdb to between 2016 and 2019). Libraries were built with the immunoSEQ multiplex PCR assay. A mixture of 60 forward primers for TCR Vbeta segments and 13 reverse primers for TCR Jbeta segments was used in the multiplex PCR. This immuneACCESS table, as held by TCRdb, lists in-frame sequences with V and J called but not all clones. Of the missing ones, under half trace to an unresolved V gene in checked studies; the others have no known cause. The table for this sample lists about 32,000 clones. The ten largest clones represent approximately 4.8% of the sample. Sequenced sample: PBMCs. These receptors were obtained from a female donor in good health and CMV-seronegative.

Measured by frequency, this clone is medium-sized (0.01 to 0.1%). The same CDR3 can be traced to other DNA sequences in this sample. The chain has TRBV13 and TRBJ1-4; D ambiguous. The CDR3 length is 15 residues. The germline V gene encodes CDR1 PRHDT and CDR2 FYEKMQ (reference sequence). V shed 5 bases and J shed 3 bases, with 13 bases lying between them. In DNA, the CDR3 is TGTGCCAGCAGCCCAACATATGCCGCTAATGAAAAACTGTTTTTT. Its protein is CASSPTYAANEKLFF.

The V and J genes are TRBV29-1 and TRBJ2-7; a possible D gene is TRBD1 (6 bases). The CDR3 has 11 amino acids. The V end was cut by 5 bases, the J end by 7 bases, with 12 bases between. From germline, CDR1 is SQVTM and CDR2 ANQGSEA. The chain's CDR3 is CSVRTGREQYF. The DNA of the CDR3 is TGCAGCGTTCGAACAGGGCGGGAGCAGTACTTC.

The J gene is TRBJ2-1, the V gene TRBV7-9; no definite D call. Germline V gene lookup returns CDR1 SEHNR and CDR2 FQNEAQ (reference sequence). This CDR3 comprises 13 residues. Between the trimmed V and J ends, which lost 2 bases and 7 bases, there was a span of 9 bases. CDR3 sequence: CASSLRDWNEQFF. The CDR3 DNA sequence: TGTGCCAGCAGCTTACGTGACTGGAATGAGCAGTTCTTC.

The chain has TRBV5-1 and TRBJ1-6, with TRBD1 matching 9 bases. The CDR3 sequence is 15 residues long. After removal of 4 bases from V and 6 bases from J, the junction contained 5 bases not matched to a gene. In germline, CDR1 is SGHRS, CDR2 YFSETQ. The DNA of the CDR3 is TGCGCCAGCAGCCCTCCGGGACAGGGTAATTCACCCCTCCACTTT. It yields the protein CASSPPGQGNSPLHF.

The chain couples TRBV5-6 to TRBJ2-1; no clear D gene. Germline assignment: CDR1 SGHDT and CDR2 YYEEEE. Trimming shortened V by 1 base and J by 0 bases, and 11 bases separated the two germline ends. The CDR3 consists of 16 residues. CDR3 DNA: TGTGCCAGCAGCTTGCCGGTAGTATCCTCCTACAATGAGCAGTTCTTC. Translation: CASSLPVVSSYNEQFF. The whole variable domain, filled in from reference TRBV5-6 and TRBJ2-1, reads DAGVTQSPTHLIKTRGQQVTLRCSPKSGHDTVSWYQQALGQGPQFIFQYYEEEERQRGNFPDRFSGHQFPNYSSELNVNALLLGDSALYLCASSLPVVSSYNEQFFGPGTRLTVL.

CDR3 sequence reads: CASSTRLGPVFF. The CDR3 DNA is TGTGCCAGCAGCACCCGACTAGGCCCAGTGTTCTTC. V usage is TRBV9 and J usage is TRBJ2-1; the D gene is possibly TRBD2 (6 bases). CDR1 is SGDLS, CDR2 YYNGEE, per germline. The CDR3 is 12 residues long. The ends were cut back, 4 bases at V and 15 bases at J, with 17 bases in the middle.

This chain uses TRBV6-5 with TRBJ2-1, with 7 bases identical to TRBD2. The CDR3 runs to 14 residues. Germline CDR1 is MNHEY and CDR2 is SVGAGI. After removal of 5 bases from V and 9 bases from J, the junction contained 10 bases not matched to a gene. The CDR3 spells CASSPSGGLREQFF. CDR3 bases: TGTGCCAGCAGTCCCTCGGGGGGACTACGTGAGCAGTTCTTC.

The DNA for the CDR3 is TGTGCCAGCAGCTTTTGGACAGATTCTGAAGCTTTCTTT. Translation: CASSFWTDSEAFF. The chain uses TRBV7-9 and TRBJ1-1; TRBD1 might be the D (6 bases). The germline V and J ends were trimmed by 3 bases and 6 bases, with 11 bases remaining between them. The CDR3 is 13 amino acids. Germline CDR1 SEHNR, CDR2 FQNEAQ (reference sequence). Variable domain in full (rest from reference TRBV7-9 and TRBJ1-1): DTGVSQNPRHKITKRGQNVTFRCDPISEHNRLYWYRQTLGQGPEFLTYFQNEAQLEKSRLLSDRFSAERPKGSFSTLEIQRTEQGDSAMYLCASSFWTDSEAFFGQGTRLTVV.